Listed below are T cell receptor beta chains from one sample, sequenced in a study of T-cell reconstitution after alpha-beta-depleted transplantation in children. TCRdb re-called the PCR reads through MiXCR, storing one row per CDR3 protein. The data contain fewer than 550,000 distinct CDR3 sequences, roughly 11% of them singletons. The sample consisted of PBMCs, mostly from graft donor cells, taken 180 days after TCRalphabeta/CD19-depleted stem cell transplant. These receptors came from a female patient aged 2-9 years who had a stem cell transplant for aplastic anemia, so the T cells may come from the graft donor. The CDR3 runs from the conserved cysteine through the conserved F or W. A D gene is named only where the DNA matches it firmly. Clone size is shown for a subset of rows, as once, few, many or a class of expanded clone.

j_call d_call clone_size v_call cdr3_aa cdr3_nt
TRBJ2-7 - few TRBV12-3/TRBV12-4 CASSPRLEQQYF TGTGCCAGCAGTCCCCGGCTCGAGCAGCAGTACTTC
TRBJ2-7 TRBD2 many TRBV20-1 CSARRENHEQYF TGCAGTGCTCGGCGGGAGAATCACGAGCAGTACTTC
TRBJ1-2 TRBD1 few TRBV4-3 CASSHPTGEGGYTF TGCGCCAGCAGCCACCCGACAGGGGAAGGTGGCTACACCTTC
TRBJ2-7 - - TRBV12-3/TRBV12-4 CASSFVPSEEQYF TGTGCCAGCAGTTTTGTCCCATCTGAAGAGCAGTACTTC
TRBJ2-1 - many TRBV20-1 CSASRGQANNEQFF TGCAGCGCCAGCCGAGGGCAGGCTAACAATGAGCAGTTCTTC
TRBJ2-3 TRBD1 few TRBV4-3 CASSQERQGGRDTQYF TGCGCCAGCAGCCAAGAGCGACAGGGGGGACGAGATACGCAGTATTTT
TRBJ1-2 - many TRBV5-1 CASSPGEDYGYTF TGCGCCAGCAGCCCAGGGGAGGACTATGGCTACACCTTC
TRBJ2-1 TRBD2 - TRBV29-1 CSVEGQISGRGSYNEQFF TGCAGCGTTGAGGGGCAGATTAGCGGGAGGGGTTCATACAATGAGCAGTTCTTC
TRBJ2-1 - few TRBV21-1 CASSSPGLAGGPANEQFF TGTGCCAGCAGCTCGCCGGGACTAGCGGGAGGACCCGCAAATGAGCAGTTCTTC
TRBJ2-1 - few TRBV27 CASSLFLDSPYNEQFF TGTGCCAGCAGTTTATTCCTGGACAGCCCCTACAATGAGCAGTTCTTC
TRBJ2-1 TRBD2 few TRBV5-1 CASSLPSGALDEQFF TGCGCCAGCAGCTTGCCGAGCGGGGCGTTGGATGAGCAGTTCTTC
TRBJ2-1 - many TRBV29-1 CSVGRDNEQFF TGCAGCGTCGGGAGAGACAATGAGCAGTTCTTC
TRBJ2-5 - - TRBV5-1 CASSAYTGQETQYF TGCGCCAGCAGCGCCTACACAGGGCAAGAGACCCAGTACTTC
TRBJ1-1 - many TRBV25-1 CASSVGTEAFF TGTGCCAGCAGTGTGGGGACTGAAGCTTTCTTT
TRBJ2-1 TRBD2 many TRBV7-4 CASSLSGRGRNEQFF TGTGCCAGCAGCCTTAGCGGGAGAGGTCGGAATGAGCAGTTCTTC
TRBJ2-4 TRBD1 - TRBV20-1 CSAEDRGRPPLAKNIQYF TGCAGTGCAGAGGACAGGGGGCGTCCCCCCTTAGCCAAAAACATTCAGTACTTC
TRBJ1-1 - few TRBV28 CASGSLSRGAFF TGTGCCAGCGGATCCCTTAGCCGTGGAGCTTTCTTT
TRBJ1-5 - many TRBV12-3/TRBV12-4 CATSRGLGNQPQHF TGTGCCACCTCGCGCGGCTTGGGCAATCAGCCCCAGCATTTT
TRBJ2-2 - - TRBV2 CASSEALAATGELFF TGTGCCAGCAGTGAAGCGCTGGCGGCTACCGGGGAGCTGTTTTTT
TRBJ2-1 TRBD1 - TRBV30 CAWSEQGWRTTLDEQFF TGTGCCTGGAGTGAACAGGGGTGGCGGACGACTCTGGATGAGCAGTTCTTC
TRBJ2-1 TRBD2 few TRBV27 CASRTGLAGGSYNEQFF TGTGCCAGCAGGACGGGACTAGCGGGAGGGTCCTACAATGAGCAGTTCTTC
TRBJ2-3 - many TRBV27 CASSFVPSTDTQYF TGTGCCAGCAGTTTTGTACCTAGCACAGATACGCAGTATTTT
TRBJ2-3 - few TRBV6-5 CASSYRRAADTQYF TGTGCCAGCAGTTACCGAAGGGCCGCAGATACGCAGTATTTT
TRBJ2-6 - - TRBV18 CASSPPGTGANVLTF TGTGCCAGCTCACCACCCGGGACAGGGGCCAACGTCCTGACTTTC
TRBJ1-1 - - TRBV21-1 CARSGTEKGMNTEAFF TGTGCCCGCTCCGGGACAGAAAAGGGAATGAACACTGAAGCTTTCTTT
TRBJ1-5 TRBD1 many TRBV25-1 CASSPGQGPNQPQHF TGTGCCAGCAGTCCGGGACAGGGTCCAAATCAGCCCCAGCATTTT
TRBJ1-6 - - TRBV6-2/TRBV6-3 CASNEARLDSPLHF TGTGCCAGCAACGAGGCCCGACTGGATTCACCCCTCCACTTT
TRBJ1-4 TRBD1 - TRBV7-6 CASTPGDRGKKKLFF TGTGCCAGCACCCCCGGGGACAGGGGGAAGAAAAAACTGTTTTTT